The rows below give T cell receptor beta chains drawn from one sample of a study of vaccination and CD4 T cells after COVID-19. Their target antigens are unknown. TCRdb re-derived calls from the PCR reads in MiXCR, one entry per CDR3 protein. The table includes just under 20,000 distinct CDR3 sequences, approximately 60% detected once. The sequencing input was CD4+ T cells from blood, cultured in vitro. Receptors originate from a human donor who had recovered from COVID-19. Both conserved end residues are part of each CDR3. The D gene is left open where the match is weak. Some rows have no size entry. The others give once, few or many, or a class for an expanded clone.

J gene	D gene	V gene	clone size	CDR3 protein	CDR3 DNA
TRBJ2-7	TRBD1	TRBV7-9	NA	CASSPRDSSYEQYF	TGTGCCAGCAGCCCCCGGGACAGCTCCTACGAGCAGTACTTC
TRBJ1-5	NA	TRBV27	NA	CASRAPGLERGYHF	TGTGCCAGCAGGGCCCCCGGGTTAGAGAGGGGGTACCATTTT
TRBJ2-2	TRBD1	TRBV11-2	NA	CASSLQGSTGELFF	TGTGCCAGCAGCCTACAGGGGAGCACCGGGGAGCTGTTTTTT
TRBJ2-1	TRBD2	TRBV20-1	NA	CSASKGTSGIKEQFF	TGCAGTGCTAGTAAGGGGACTAGCGGGATAAAAGAGCAGTTCTTC
TRBJ2-5	NA	TRBV15	NA	CATSRDQETQYF	TGTGCCACCAGCAGAGATCAAGAGACCCAGTACTTC
TRBJ2-5	NA	TRBV7-9	NA	CASSQGVGVETQYF	TGTGCCAGCAGCCAAGGGGTAGGGGTTGAGACCCAGTACTTC
TRBJ1-1	NA	TRBV5-4	NA	CASSPRDGGQVSTEAFF	TGTGCCAGCAGCCCGCGGGACGGCGGCCAGGTGAGCACTGAAGCTTTCTTT
TRBJ1-6	TRBD1	TRBV10-1	NA	CASSLGTGGSPLHF	TGCGCCAGCAGTTTGGGGACAGGGGGTTCACCCCTCCACTTT
TRBJ1-5	NA	TRBV7-8	NA	CASSLGVTGNRPQHF	TGTGCCAGCAGCTTAGGGGTGACAGGCAATCGGCCCCAGCATTTT
TRBJ1-1	NA	TRBV12-3/TRBV12-4	NA	CASSLKGDTEAFF	TGTGCCAGCAGTTTAAAAGGGGACACTGAAGCTTTCTTT
TRBJ2-3	TRBD1	TRBV20-1	few	CSAPRQGSTDTQYF	TGCAGTGCTCCGCGACAGGGCAGCACAGATACGCAGTATTTT
TRBJ1-2	TRBD1	TRBV19	NA	CASSGGGTEPSYGYTF	TGTGCCAGTAGTGGAGGGGGGACAGAACCGAGCTATGGCTACACCTTC
TRBJ2-1	TRBD1	TRBV24-1	NA	CATSDPWTGNEQFF	TGTGCCACCAGTGACCCCTGGACAGGGAATGAGCAGTTCTTC
TRBJ2-2	TRBD2	TRBV7-9	NA	CASSQAGRVGRTGELFF	TGTGCCAGCAGCCAGGCGGGGAGGGTCGGGAGAACCGGGGAGCTGTTTTTT
TRBJ2-5	NA	TRBV24-1	NA	CATSGNDRMWPQYF	TGTGCCACCAGTGGAAATGACAGGATGTGGCCCCAGTACTTC
TRBJ2-3	NA	TRBV6-4	NA	CASGPGSGDTQYF	TGTGCCAGCGGACCGGGGTCTGGAGATACGCAGTATTTT
TRBJ1-6	NA	TRBV15	few	CATSRDTSPLHF	TGTGCCACCAGCAGAGACACCTCACCCCTCCACTTT
TRBJ2-2	NA	TRBV27	few	CASLDVGTGELFF	TGTGCCAGCCTGGACGTGGGCACCGGGGAGCTGTTTTTT
TRBJ1-5	TRBD1	TRBV20-1	NA	CSARDGQGNQPQHF	TGCAGTGCTAGAGACGGACAGGGAAATCAGCCCCAGCATTTT
TRBJ2-7	TRBD2	TRBV5-8	NA	CASSLSGTYEQYF	TGTGCCAGCAGCTTGAGCGGGACTTACGAGCAGTACTTC
TRBJ2-5	NA	TRBV11-2	NA	CASSYTAQETQYF	TGTGCCAGCAGCTATACAGCCCAAGAGACCCAGTACTTC